This T cell receptor beta chain was recovered during a study of cytomegalovirus exposure and HLA in healthy donors. Study-wide findings and caveats: Analysis was carried out at a later point, and it linked a missense DCLRE1C variant to TCR beta V- and J-gene trimming. In a later analysis, most CMV-associated TCR beta chains appeared HLA-restricted.

V lost 4 bases, J lost 3 bases, and 6 bases stayed unmatched. This CDR3 is built from 15 residues. The germline CDR1 and CDR2 sequences are SGHRS and YFSETQ. With respect to this clone: Its matching antigen is unknown.

The PCR used 60 Vbeta and 13 Jbeta primers. Clones were read by immunoSEQ multiplex PCR, and TCRdb kept only the in-frame ones, dropping some. The profile shows about 160,000 clones, 60% to 80% of them singletons. This receptor was taken from a man aged 45-65 years in good health and CMV-seropositive. The sample was PBMCs. The chain has TRBV5-1 and TRBJ2-2; 7 nucleotides line up with TRBD1. The CDR3 sequence is CASSTGVLDTGELFF. For the CDR3, the DNA is TGCGCCAGCAGCACAGGGGTTCTGGACACCGGGGAGCTGTTTTTT.